The 24 T cell receptor beta chains listed next were all sequenced from one sample in a study of beta chain features in type 1 diabetes (dated by TCRdb to 2017 to 2018). The library was generated by the immunoSEQ multiplex PCR assay. The High Capacity cDNA Reverse Transcription Kit was used to reverse transcribe all of the isolated RNA, meaning that expressed TCRB transcripts were what got sequenced. The immuneACCESS repertoire file appears here via TCRdb, limited to in-frame rearrangements. These files lack a portion of the clones; in checked studies, under half of the deficit traces to unresolved V genes, and the cause of the others is not known. The sample yields some 240,000 clones; approximately 11% were counted once. In total, the top ten clones hold over 1% of the sample. The sequenced material came from central memory CD4+ T cells from blood. These receptors came from a man in his late teens or twenties in good health.

This clone has ten or more counts. This same CDR3 is encoded by further DNA sequences in the sample. The rearrangement uses TRBV4-3 and TRBJ2-1, with D possibly matching TRBD2 (5 bases). V was cut by 0 bases and J by 0 bases, with 6 bases left in between. The CDR3 runs 15 residues. Germline V gene lookup returns CDR1 LGHNA and CDR2 YSLEER. CDR3 amino acids: CASSQDGGSYNEQFF. The CDR3 DNA reads TGCGCCAGCAGCCAAGATGGAGGCTCCTACAATGAGCAGTTCTTC.

This clone has a handful of counts. The gene calls are TRBV7-9 and TRBJ1-2; no reliable D call. Germline lookup yields CDR1 SEHNR and CDR2 FQNEAQ (reference sequence). Deletions cut 5 bases from V and 2 bases from J, with 18 bases between. The CDR3 runs to 16 residues. The CDR3 coding sequence is TGTGCCAGCAGCCCCTCAGGTGCAGCAACAAACTATGGCTACACCTTC. Translation gives CASSPSGAATNYGYTF. Variable domain in full (rest from reference TRBV7-9 and TRBJ1-2): DTGVSQNPRHKITKRGQNVTFRCDPISEHNRLYWYRQTLGQGPEFLTYFQNEAQLEKSRLLSDRFSAERPKGSFSTLEIQRTEQGDSAMYLCASSPSGAATNYGYTFGSGTRLTVV.

This clone has at least ten counts. This rearrangement joins TRBV10-3 to TRBJ1-1; 7 nucleotides align to TRBD1. Germline V gene data show CDR1 as ENHRY and CDR2 as SYGVKD. The trim removed 9 bases at V and 2 bases at J, leaving 9 bases unmatched. The CDR3 has 14 amino acids. The CDR3 region is CAIHSGTDNTEAFF. The CDR3 nucleotides are TGTGCCATACACTCAGGGACAGACAACACTGAAGCTTTCTTT.

The gene calls are TRBV7-9 and TRBJ2-2; the match to TRBD2 covers 10 bases. This CDR3 comprises 15 residues. Germline CDR1 is SEHNR and CDR2 is FQNEAQ (reference sequence). V dropped 2 bases and J dropped 6; count of bases not matched to a gene: 3. DNA of the CDR3: TGTGCCAGCAGCTTACTAGCGGGAGACGCCGGGGAGCTGTTTTTT. Encoded protein: CASSLLAGDAGELFF.

This clone was seen a handful of times. The V and J genes are TRBV2 and TRBJ2-7; D possibly corresponds to TRBD1 (6 bases). The CDR3 runs 14 residues. V was trimmed by 4 bases and J by 2 bases, leaving 12 bases between them. Germline V gives CDR1 SNHLY, CDR2 FYNNEI. The CDR3, as DNA: TGTGCCAGCAGTGTTGAACAGGGTGCCTACGAGCAGTACTTC. This encodes CASSVEQGAYEQYF.

The chain has TRBV6-1 and TRBJ2-1; D might be TRBD2 (5 bases). This CDR3 has 12 residues. The germline gives CDR1 MNHNS, CDR2 SASEGT. V was trimmed by 4 bases and J by 9 bases, leaving 10 bases between them. The CDR3, as DNA: TGTGCCAGCAGTGTTCTAGCTGGTGAGCAGTTCTTC. Its protein product is CASSVLAGEQFF.

This clone was seen at least ten times. This chain connects TRBV5-1 to TRBJ2-2; D ambiguous. Germline V gives CDR1 SGHRS, CDR2 YFSETQ. V was shortened by 0 bases and J by 1 base, with 4 bases between the two germline ends. CDR3 length: 14 amino acids. This CDR3 is CASSLVGNTGELFF. CDR3 bases: TGCGCCAGCAGCTTGGTTGGGAACACCGGGGAGCTGTTTTTT.

This clone was counted a few times. The chain carries TRBV27 and TRBJ2-7; D tentatively reads TRBD1 or TRBD2 (6 bases each). The V gene's germline CDR1 is MNHEY and CDR2 SMNVEV (reference sequence). This CDR3 has 15 amino acids. Between the trimmed V and J ends, which lost 6 bases and 5 bases, there was a span of 20 bases. Here the CDR3 DNA reads TGTGCCAGCAGGATGGGGGGCGGGTTCAAAGACGAGCAGTACTTC. As protein: CASRMGGGFKDEQYF.

This clone appeared a few times. The rearrangement joins TRBV4-2 to TRBJ2-3, with 7 bases aligning to TRBD1. Germline V gives CDR1 LGHNA, CDR2 YNFKEQ. V dropped 1 base and J dropped 3; count of bases not matched to a gene: 1. The CDR3 runs to 14 residues. The CDR3 reads CASSQGTGTDTQYF. CDR3 coding DNA: TGTGCCAGCAGCCAAGGGACAGGAACAGATACGCAGTATTTT.

This clone was seen a handful of times. The chain carries TRBV5-1 and TRBJ1-4, with TRBD1 matching over 8 bases. Germline V gene sequence: CDR1 SGHRS, CDR2 YFSETQ. This CDR3 is 14 amino acids long. V trimming: 0 bases; J trimming: 8 bases; junction bases outside the gene matches: 3. In nucleotides, the CDR3 is TGCGCCAGCAGCTTGGCGACAGGGGACGAAAAACTGTTTTTT. It translates to CASSLATGDEKLFF.

This clone has a handful of counts. This chain links TRBV6-5 with TRBJ1-4, with D possibly TRBD1 on 6 matching bases. CDR1 and CDR2 from the germline V gene are MNHEY and SVGAGI. The length of the CDR3 is 14 residues. V dropped 6 bases and J dropped 5 bases, with 13 bases sitting between them. The CDR3 DNA follows: TGTGCCAGCAGCGGGGGACACGTGAATGAAAAACTGTTTTTT. It specifies CASSGGHVNEKLFF.

This clone has just a few counts. The CDR3 DNA reads TGTGCTAGTGTCCTTGACGCCTACTACAATGAGCAGTTCTTC. Residues: CASVLDAYYNEQFF. The J gene is TRBJ2-1, the V gene TRBV12-5; D gene ambiguous. This CDR3 comprises 14 residues. V shed 7 bases and J shed 3 bases, with 13 bases lying between them. The germline gives CDR1 LGHNT, CDR2 FRNRAP.

The chain is built from TRBV11-3 and TRBJ2-5; D perhaps matches TRBD2 (5 bases). This CDR3 region has 14 residues. Germline V gene lookup returns CDR1 SGHNT and CDR2 YENEEA. V was pared by 1 base and J by 1 base, with 7 bases between. In DNA form, the CDR3 reads TGTGCCAGCAGCTTAGGCGGGCCCCAAGAGACCCAGTACTTC. This sequence encodes CASSLGGPQETQYF. Full variable domain (missing parts from reference TRBV11-3 and TRBJ2-5): EAGVVQSPRYKIIEKKQPVAFWCNPISGHNTLYWYLQNLGQGPELLIRYENEEAVDDSQLPKDRFSAERLKGVDSTLKIQPAELGDSAVYLCASSLGGPQETQYFGPGTRLLVL.

The chain employs TRBV7-2 and TRBJ2-7; possible D gene TRBD2, 6 bases. Germline V gene lookup returns CDR1 SGHTA and CDR2 FQGNSA. Trimming pared 5 bases from V and 5 bases from J, leaving 10 bases between. The CDR3 is 12 amino acids. The CDR3 loop reads CASSRGADEQYF. In DNA form, the CDR3 reads TGTGCCAGCAGCCGCGGGGCCGACGAGCAGTACTTC.

This clone was seen only a few times. The chain is built from TRBV9 and TRBJ2-3; D uncertain. Trimming left V 0 bases short and J 4 bases short, with 9 bases between. Germline lookup yields CDR1 SGDLS and CDR2 YYNGEE. This CDR3 is 14 amino acids long. Here the CDR3 reads CASSVDGWADTQYF. As DNA, the CDR3 is TGTGCCAGCAGCGTAGATGGTTGGGCAGATACGCAGTATTTT.

This sequence joins TRBV7-9 and TRBJ2-1; D is uncertain. The CDR3 runs 11 residues. The V gene's germline CDR1 is SEHNR and CDR2 FQNEAQ (reference sequence). The V end lost 2 bases, the J end lost 12 bases, and 8 bases lay between the germline ends. CDR3 region: CASSLRAAQFF. The CDR3, as DNA: TGTGCCAGCAGCTTACGTGCCGCGCAGTTCTTC.

Comment on this clone: This CDR3 is also generated by other DNA sequences in the sample. This sequence joins TRBV20-1 and TRBJ1-1, with no clear D. Germline V CDR1 and CDR2: DFQATT, SNEGSKA (reference sequence). The CDR3 runs 10 residues. V dropped 6 bases and J dropped 5 bases, with 7 bases sitting between them. The CDR3 DNA reads as TGCAGTGCGCGGAAAACTGAAGCTTTCTTT. Encoded protein: CSARKTEAFF.

The genes are TRBV29-1 and TRBJ2-3; the D is unclear. Trimming left V 4 bases short and J 4 bases short, with 6 bases between. CDR1 and CDR2 (germline): SQVTM, ANQGSEA. This CDR3 is 11 amino acids long. The DNA for the CDR3 is TGCAGCGTTGTACCCCCAGATACGCAGTATTTT. Translated: CSVVPPDTQYF.

This clone was counted between two and nine times. The chain uses TRBV5-4 and TRBJ2-3; D is uncertain. The CDR3 is made up of 12 amino acids. CDR1 is SGHNT and CDR2 is YYREEE in the germline V gene (reference sequence). The V gene lost 1 base and the J gene lost 5 bases, with 5 bases spanning the gap. The CDR3 sequence: CASSLFLDTQYF. The CDR3 bases are TGTGCCAGCAGCTTGTTCCTAGATACGCAGTATTTT.

The J gene is TRBJ2-5, the V gene TRBV10-1, with D possibly TRBD1 on 5 matching bases. Germline lookup yields CDR1 WNHNN and CDR2 SYGVQD (reference sequence). The CDR3 sequence is 14 residues long. V was shortened by 5 bases and J by 0 bases, with 10 bases between the two germline ends. This CDR3 reads CASSYPTDQETQYF. The CDR3 nucleotides are TGCGCCAGCAGTTACCCGACAGACCAAGAGACCCAGTACTTC.

The table lists this clone with a few counts. The rearrangement uses TRBV30 and TRBJ2-7; 12 nucleotides align to TRBD2. The germline V gene encodes CDR1 GTSNPN and CDR2 SVGIG (reference sequence). The CDR3 totals 15 residues. With V trimmed by 4 bases and J by 3 bases, 7 bases remained unmatched. The CDR3 reads CAWTPLAGGDYEQYF. In nucleotides, the CDR3 is TGTGCCTGGACGCCCCTAGCGGGGGGGGACTACGAGCAGTACTTC.

This clone was detected a few times. This chain links TRBV12-5 with TRBJ2-1, with D unresolved. V was cut by 6 bases and J by 5 bases, with 5 bases left in between. Looked up from germline, CDR1 is LGHNT and CDR2 is FRNRAP. The CDR3 sequence is 11 residues long. The CDR3 spells CASGSNNEQFF. The CDR3 DNA reads TGTGCTAGTGGCTCTAACAATGAGCAGTTCTTC.

This clone was detected a few times. This chain uses TRBV9 with TRBJ2-3; TRBD2 matches 7 bases. CDR1 SGDLS and CDR2 YYNGEE come from the germline V gene. CDR3 length equals 17 residues. Unmatched junction bases numbered 15, after V lost 3 bases and J lost 5 bases. The CDR3 protein is CASSAILGGRAKDTQYF. The CDR3, as DNA: TGTGCCAGCAGCGCCATCTTAGGAGGGAGGGCCAAAGATACGCAGTATTTT.

This clone was seen repeatedly, ten times or more. The chain uses TRBV5-4 and TRBJ2-2; 11 bases agree with TRBD2. Trimming at V came to 4 bases and at J to 2 bases, leaving 4 bases not matched to a gene. The CDR3 covers 16 residues. CDR1 is SGHNT and CDR2 is YYREEE in the germline V gene (reference sequence). This CDR3 is CASSKGLAENTGELFF. The CDR3 nucleotides are TGTGCCAGCAGCAAGGGACTAGCGGAAAACACCGGGGAGCTGTTTTTT.